This T cell receptor (beta chain) was profiled in a study of blood T cell repertoires in COVID-19. The V end was cut by 4 bases, the J end by 0 bases, with 13 bases between. Germline V CDR1 and CDR2: MNHNS, SASEGT. This CDR3 contains 16 residues. The protocol was immunoSEQ multiplex PCR, while the TCRdb copy is restricted to in-frame clones and leaves out a portion. The top ten hold around 8.3% of the sample, which has tens of thousands of clones, around 89% seen once. The sequence was collected from a human donor with active COVID-19. The donor label of this sample is uncertain. The J gene is TRBJ2-1, the V gene TRBV6-1; maybe TRBD2 (5 bases). Sequenced input: peripheral blood. The chain's CDR3 is CASSGSDSSSYNEQFF. CDR3 sequence (DNA): TGTGCCAGCAGTGGATCGGACTCCAGCTCCTACAATGAGCAGTTCTTC.